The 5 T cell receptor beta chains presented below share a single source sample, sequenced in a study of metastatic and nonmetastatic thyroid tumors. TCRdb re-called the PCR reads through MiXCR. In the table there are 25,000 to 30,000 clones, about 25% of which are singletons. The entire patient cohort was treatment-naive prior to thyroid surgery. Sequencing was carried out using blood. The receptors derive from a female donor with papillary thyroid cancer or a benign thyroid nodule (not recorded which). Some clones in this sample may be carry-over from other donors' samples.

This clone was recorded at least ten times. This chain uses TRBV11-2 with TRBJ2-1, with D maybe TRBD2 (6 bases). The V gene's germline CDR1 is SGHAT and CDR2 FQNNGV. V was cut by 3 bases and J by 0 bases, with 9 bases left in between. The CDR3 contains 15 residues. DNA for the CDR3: TGTGCCAGCAGCTTTGGGGGGAGCTCCTACAATGAGCAGTTCTTC. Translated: CASSFGGSSYNEQFF.

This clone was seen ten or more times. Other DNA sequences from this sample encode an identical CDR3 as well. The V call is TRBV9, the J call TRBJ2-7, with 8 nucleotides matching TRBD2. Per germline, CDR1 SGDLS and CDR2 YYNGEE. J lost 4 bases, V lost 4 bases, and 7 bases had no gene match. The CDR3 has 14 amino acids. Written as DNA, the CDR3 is TGTGCCAGCAGCCCCCGGGCTAGCGGGTACGAGCAGTACTTC. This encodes CASSPRASGYEQYF. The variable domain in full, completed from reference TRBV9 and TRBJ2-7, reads DSGVTQTPKHLITATGQRVTLRCSPRSGDLSVYWYQQSLDQGLQFLIQYYNGEERAKGNILERFSAQQFPDLHSELNLSSLELGDSALYFCASSPRASGYEQYFGPGTRLTVT.

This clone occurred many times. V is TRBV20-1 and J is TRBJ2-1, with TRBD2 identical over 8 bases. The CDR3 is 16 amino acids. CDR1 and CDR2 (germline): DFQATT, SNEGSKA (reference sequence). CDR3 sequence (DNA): TGCAGCTTCAGATATCCCGGGGGGGTGTCCTACAATGAGCAGTTCTTC. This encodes CSFRYPGGVSYNEQFF.

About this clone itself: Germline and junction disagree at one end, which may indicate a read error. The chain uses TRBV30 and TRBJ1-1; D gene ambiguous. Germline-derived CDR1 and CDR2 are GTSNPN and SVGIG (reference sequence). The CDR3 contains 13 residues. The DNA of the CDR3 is TGTGCCTTGAACACAGACTCGAACACTGAGGCTTTCTTT. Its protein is CALNTDSNTEAFF.

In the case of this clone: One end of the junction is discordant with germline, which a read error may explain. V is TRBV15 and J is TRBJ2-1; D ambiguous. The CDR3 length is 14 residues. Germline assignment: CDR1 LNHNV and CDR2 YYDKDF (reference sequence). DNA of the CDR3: TGTGCCACCAGCAGGCGAATAGGGCGCACTGAGCAGATCTTC. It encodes CATSRRIGRTEQIF. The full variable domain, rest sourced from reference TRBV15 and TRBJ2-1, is DAMVIQNPRYQVTQFGKPVTLSCSQTLNHNVMYWYQQKSSQAPKLLFHYYDKDFNNEADTPDNFQSRRPNTSFCFLDIRSPGLGDTAMYLCATSRRIGRTEQIFGPGTRLTVL.